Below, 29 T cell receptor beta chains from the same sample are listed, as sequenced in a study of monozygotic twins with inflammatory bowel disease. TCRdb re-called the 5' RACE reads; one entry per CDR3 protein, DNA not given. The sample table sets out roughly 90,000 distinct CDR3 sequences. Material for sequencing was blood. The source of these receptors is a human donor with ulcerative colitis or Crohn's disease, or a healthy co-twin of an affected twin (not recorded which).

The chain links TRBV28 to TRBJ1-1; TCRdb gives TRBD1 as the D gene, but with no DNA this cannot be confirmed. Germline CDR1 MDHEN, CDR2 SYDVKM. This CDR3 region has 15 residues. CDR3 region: CVAETQRGANTEAFF. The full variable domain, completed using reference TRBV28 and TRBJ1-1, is DVKVTQSSRYLVKRTGEKVFLECVQDMDHENMFWYRQDPGLGLRLIYFSYDVKMKEKGDIPEGYSVSREKKERFSLILESASTNQTSMYLCVAETQRGANTEAFFGQGTRLTVV.

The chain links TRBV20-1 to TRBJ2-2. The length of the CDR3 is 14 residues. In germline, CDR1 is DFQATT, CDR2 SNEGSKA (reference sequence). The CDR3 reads CSARGNPSAGELFF.

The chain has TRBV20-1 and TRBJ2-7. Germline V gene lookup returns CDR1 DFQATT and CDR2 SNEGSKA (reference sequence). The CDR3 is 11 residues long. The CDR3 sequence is CSAIVSYEQYF.

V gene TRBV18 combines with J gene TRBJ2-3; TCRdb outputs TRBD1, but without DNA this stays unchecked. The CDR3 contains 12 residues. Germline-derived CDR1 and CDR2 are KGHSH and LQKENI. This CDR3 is CASSPRSPRQYF.

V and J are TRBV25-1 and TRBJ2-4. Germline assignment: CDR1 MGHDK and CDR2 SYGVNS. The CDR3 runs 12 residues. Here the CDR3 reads CASSAVKGIQYF.

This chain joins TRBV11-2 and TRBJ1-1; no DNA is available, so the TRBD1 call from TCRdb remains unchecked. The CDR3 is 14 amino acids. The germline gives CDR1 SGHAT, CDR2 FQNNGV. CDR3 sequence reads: CASSFWAAGAEAFF.

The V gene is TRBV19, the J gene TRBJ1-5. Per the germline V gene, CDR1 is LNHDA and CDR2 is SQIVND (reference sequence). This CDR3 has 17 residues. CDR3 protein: CASSIGVGFHSNQPQHF.

CDR3 loop: CASSPAGLQETQYF. V usage is TRBV6-1 and J usage is TRBJ2-5; the D gene TCRdb calls, TRBD2, cannot be checked with no DNA. The CDR3 runs to 14 residues. CDR1 and CDR2 from the germline V gene are MNHNS and SASEGT.

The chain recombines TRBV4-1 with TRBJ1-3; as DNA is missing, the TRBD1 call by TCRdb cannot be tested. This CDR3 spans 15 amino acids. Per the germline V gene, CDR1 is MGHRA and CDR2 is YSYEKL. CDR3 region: CASSQHRVTGNTIYF.

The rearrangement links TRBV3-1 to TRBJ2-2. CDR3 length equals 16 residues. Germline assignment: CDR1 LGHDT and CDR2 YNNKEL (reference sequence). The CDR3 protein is CASSPRRRTNTGELFF.

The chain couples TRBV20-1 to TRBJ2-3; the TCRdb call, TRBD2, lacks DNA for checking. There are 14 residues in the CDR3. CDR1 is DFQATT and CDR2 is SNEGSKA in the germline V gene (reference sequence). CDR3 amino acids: CSAPLPRRTDTQYF.

The CDR3: CASSAGARDTQYF. The gene calls are TRBV13 and TRBJ2-3; TCRdb designates TRBD1, a call that cannot be tested without DNA. CDR3 length: 13 residues. Germline CDR1 and CDR2: PRHDT and FYEKMQ (reference sequence).

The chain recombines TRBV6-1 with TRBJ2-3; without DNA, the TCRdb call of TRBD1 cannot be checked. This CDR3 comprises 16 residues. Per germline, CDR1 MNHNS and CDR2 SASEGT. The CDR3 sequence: CASSERGGLSTDTQYF.

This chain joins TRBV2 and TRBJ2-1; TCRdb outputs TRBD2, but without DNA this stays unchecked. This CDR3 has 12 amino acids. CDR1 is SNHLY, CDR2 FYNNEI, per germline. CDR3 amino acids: CACNSESGEQFF.

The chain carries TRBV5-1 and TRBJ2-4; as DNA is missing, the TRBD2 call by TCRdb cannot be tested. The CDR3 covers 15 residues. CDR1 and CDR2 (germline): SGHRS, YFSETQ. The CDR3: CASSLVAGLENIQYF.

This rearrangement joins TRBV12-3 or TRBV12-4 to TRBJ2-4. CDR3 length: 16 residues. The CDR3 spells CASSLAGGVAKNIQYF.

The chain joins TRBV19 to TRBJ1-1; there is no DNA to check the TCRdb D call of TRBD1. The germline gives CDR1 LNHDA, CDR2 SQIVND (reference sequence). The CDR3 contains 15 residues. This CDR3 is CASSRDRAERTEAFF.

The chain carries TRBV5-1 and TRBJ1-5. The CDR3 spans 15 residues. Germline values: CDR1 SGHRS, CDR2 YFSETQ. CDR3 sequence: CASSLSGNSNQPQHF.

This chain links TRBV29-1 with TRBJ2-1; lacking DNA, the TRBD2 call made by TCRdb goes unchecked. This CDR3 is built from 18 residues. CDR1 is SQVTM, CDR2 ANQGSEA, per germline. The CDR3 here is CSAPGTSGGLGSYNEQFF.

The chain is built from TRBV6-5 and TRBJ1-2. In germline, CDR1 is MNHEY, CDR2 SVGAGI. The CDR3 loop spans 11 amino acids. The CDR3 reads CASSYGSGYTF.

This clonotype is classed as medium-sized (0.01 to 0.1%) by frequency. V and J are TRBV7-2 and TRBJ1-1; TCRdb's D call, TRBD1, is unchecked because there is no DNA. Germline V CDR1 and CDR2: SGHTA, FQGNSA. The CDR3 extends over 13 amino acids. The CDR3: CASSPRENTEAFF.

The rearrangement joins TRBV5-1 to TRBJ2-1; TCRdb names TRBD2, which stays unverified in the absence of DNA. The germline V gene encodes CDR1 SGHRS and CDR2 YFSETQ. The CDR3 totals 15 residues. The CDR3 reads CASSLLAGARNEQFF.

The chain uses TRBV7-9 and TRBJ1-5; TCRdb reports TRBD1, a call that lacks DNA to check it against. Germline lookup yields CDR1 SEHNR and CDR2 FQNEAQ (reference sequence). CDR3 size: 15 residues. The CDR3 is CASSLGYRGEQPQHF.

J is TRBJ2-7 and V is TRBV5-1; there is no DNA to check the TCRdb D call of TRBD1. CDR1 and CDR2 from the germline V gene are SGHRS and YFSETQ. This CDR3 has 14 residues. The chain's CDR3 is CASSVGQENYEQYF.

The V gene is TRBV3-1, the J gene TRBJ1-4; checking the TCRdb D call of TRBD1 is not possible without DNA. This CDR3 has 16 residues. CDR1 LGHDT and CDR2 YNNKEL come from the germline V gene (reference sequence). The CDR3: CASSQGPGQLREKLFF.

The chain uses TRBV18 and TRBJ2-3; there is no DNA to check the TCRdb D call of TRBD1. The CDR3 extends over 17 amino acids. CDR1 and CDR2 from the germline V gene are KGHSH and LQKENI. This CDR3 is CASSPLGAGQGLDTQYF.

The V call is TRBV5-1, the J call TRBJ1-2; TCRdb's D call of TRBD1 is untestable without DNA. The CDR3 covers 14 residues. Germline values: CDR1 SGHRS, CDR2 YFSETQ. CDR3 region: CASRDSGTSRGYTF.

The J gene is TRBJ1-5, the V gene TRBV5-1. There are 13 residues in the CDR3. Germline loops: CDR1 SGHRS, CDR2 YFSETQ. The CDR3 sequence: CASSPREGQPQHF. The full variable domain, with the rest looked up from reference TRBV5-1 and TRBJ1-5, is KAGVTQTPRYLIKTRGQQVTLSCSPISGHRSVSWYQQTPGQGLQFLFEYFSETQRNKGNFPGRFSGRQFSNSRSEMNVSTLELGDSALYLCASSPREGQPQHFGDGTRLSIL.

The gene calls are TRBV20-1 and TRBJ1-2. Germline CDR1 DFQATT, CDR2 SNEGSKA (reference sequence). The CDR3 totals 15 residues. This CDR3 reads CSASGGRRANYGYTF.